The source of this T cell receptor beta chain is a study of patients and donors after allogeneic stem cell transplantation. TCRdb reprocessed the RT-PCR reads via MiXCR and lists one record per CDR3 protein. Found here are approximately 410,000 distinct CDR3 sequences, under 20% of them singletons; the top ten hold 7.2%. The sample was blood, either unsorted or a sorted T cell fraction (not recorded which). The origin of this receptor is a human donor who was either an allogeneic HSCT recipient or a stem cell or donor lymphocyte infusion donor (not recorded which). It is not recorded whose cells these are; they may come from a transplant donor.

The CDR3 nucleotides read TGTGCCAGCAGCTTGGTAGCGGACCAAGAGACCCAGTACTTC. Its translation: CASSLVADQETQYF. The chain joins TRBV5-6 to TRBJ2-5, with D maybe TRBD2 (6 bases). In germline, CDR1 is SGHDT, CDR2 YYEEEE. Trimming took off 0 bases at V and 0 bases at J, with 6 bases between the two ends. The length of the CDR3 is 14 residues. The full variable domain, rest sourced from reference TRBV5-6 and TRBJ2-5, is DAGVTQSPTHLIKTRGQQVTLRCSPKSGHDTVSWYQQALGQGPQFIFQYYEEEERQRGNFPDRFSGHQFPNYSSELNVNALLLGDSALYLCASSLVADQETQYFGPGTRLLVL.